Below, 28 T cell receptor beta chains from the same sample are listed, as sequenced in a study of blood T cell repertoires in COVID-19. Sequencing was performed with immunoSEQ multiplex PCR; in TCRdb, only in-frame clones are kept and a portion is missing. The data show under 200,000 clones, roughly 88% seen once. The sequenced sample consisted of peripheral blood. These receptors were taken from a man aged 18 to 29 with COVID-19, enrolled during active disease.

This rearrangement joins TRBV19 to TRBJ1-1; TRBD1 aligns across 10 bases. CDR1 and CDR2 (germline): LNHDA, SQIVND (reference sequence). This CDR3 is built from 13 residues. V was pared by 8 bases and J by 4 bases, with 4 bases of the junction left unmatched. CDR3 nucleotides: TGTGCCAGTGCAGGACAGGGGGTCACTGAAGCTTTCTTT. Its translation is CASAGQGVTEAFF.

The J gene is TRBJ2-1, the V gene TRBV6-5, with 11 bases that match TRBD2. The V and J ends lost 2 bases and 5 bases, in that order; junction bases with no gene match: 5. This CDR3 spans 16 amino acids. Germline CDR1 is MNHEY and CDR2 is SVGAGI. The CDR3 coding sequence is TGTGCCAGCAGTTACAGGGGACTAGCGGCCCACAATGAGCAGTTCTTC. Translating gives CASSYRGLAAHNEQFF.

The V call is TRBV10-2, the J call TRBJ2-2; D remains unclear. V lost 6 bases, J lost 0 bases, and 14 bases lay in between. Per germline, CDR1 WSHSY and CDR2 SAAADI. CDR3 length: 16 amino acids. In nucleotides, the CDR3 is TGCGCCAGCAGCCTCTCCCTGAGCTCGAACACCGGGGAGCTGTTTTTT. Translation gives CASSLSLSSNTGELFF.

The chain is built from TRBV29-1 and TRBJ2-7; maybe TRBD1 (6 bases). The CDR3 loop spans 16 amino acids. Germline V gives CDR1 SQVTM, CDR2 ANQGSEA. Trimming cost V 0 bases and J 0 bases, with 15 bases left between them. The CDR3 region is CSVEEGRGLSSYEQYF. The CDR3 region has the DNA TGCAGCGTTGAAGAAGGCAGGGGCCTGAGCTCCTACGAGCAGTACTTC.

This clone appeared a few times. The chain is built from TRBV2 and TRBJ1-4; TRBD1 might be the D (5 bases). The CDR3 has 15 amino acids. Trimming left V 7 bases short and J 3 bases short, with 15 bases between. In germline, CDR1 is SNHLY, CDR2 FYNNEI. This chain's CDR3 is CASNPQGTSNEKLFF. The CDR3 DNA is TGTGCCAGCAACCCCCAGGGAACCTCTAATGAAAAACTGTTTTTT.

This chain joins TRBV18 and TRBJ2-7; possibly TRBD1 for D (5 bases). Trimming took off 3 bases at V and 2 bases at J, with 11 bases between the two ends. Germline CDR1 reads KGHSH; CDR2 reads LQKENI. This CDR3 region has 14 residues. CDR3 region: CASSPSRQTYEQYF. CDR3 bases: TGTGCCAGCTCACCTTCAAGACAGACCTACGAGCAGTACTTC.

The rearrangement joins TRBV11-3 to TRBJ2-3, with TRBD2 matching over 9 bases. Per the germline V gene, CDR1 is SGHNT and CDR2 is YENEEA. The CDR3 consists of 16 residues. J gave up 2 bases and V 1 base, and 4 bases lay outside the gene matches. CDR3 DNA sequence: TGTGCCAGCAGCTTAGGTCTAGCGGGGTTCACAGATACGCAGTATTTT. Encoded protein: CASSLGLAGFTDTQYF.

This clone has only one observation. This chain uses TRBV27 with TRBJ2-1; TRBD2 might be the D (6 bases). Germline CDR1 reads MNHEY; CDR2 reads SMNVEV (reference sequence). V was trimmed by 5 bases and J by 4 bases, leaving 12 bases between them. CDR3 size: 14 residues. DNA of the CDR3: TGTGCCAGCAGTCATCCGGGACTTTACAATGAGCAGTTCTTC. It is translated as CASSHPGLYNEQFF.

The rearrangement links TRBV7-8 to TRBJ2-2; no reliable D call. Deletions cut 3 bases from V and 8 bases from J, with 4 bases between. Germline CDR1 and CDR2: SGHVS and FQNEAQ. This CDR3 contains 11 residues. CDR3 loop: CASSFEGELFF. Here the CDR3 DNA reads TGTGCCAGCAGCTTTGAGGGGGAGCTGTTTTTT.

The chain links TRBV6-6 to TRBJ2-1; 9 positions agree with TRBD1. This CDR3 is built from 14 residues. Germline V lookup: CDR1 MNHNY, CDR2 SVGAGI (reference sequence). Unmatched junction bases numbered 9, after V lost 6 bases and J lost 9 bases. CDR3 bases: TGTGCCAGCAGCGCCGGGACAGGGTGGAGTGAGCAGTTCTTC. It translates to CASSAGTGWSEQFF.

The V call is TRBV19, the J call TRBJ2-2, with 11 bases fitting TRBD1. This CDR3 is built from 14 residues. V trimming: 7 bases; J trimming: 7 bases; junction bases outside the gene matches: 5. Germline CDR1 LNHDA, CDR2 SQIVND (reference sequence). CDR3 residues: CASKGQGALGELFF. The CDR3 nucleotides read TGTGCCAGTAAAGGACAGGGGGCCCTCGGGGAGCTGTTTTTT.

Regarding this clone: The junction shows a germline mismatch at one end, possibly a read error. The V gene is TRBV5-6, the J gene TRBJ1-4; 8 bases agree with TRBD1. From germline, CDR1 is SGHDT and CDR2 YYEEEE. The CDR3 is made up of 14 amino acids. CDR3 DNA: TGTGCCAGCAGCCTGGACAGGGTTGGTGAAAAACTGCTTTTT. Translated, it gives CASSLDRVGEKLLF.

The chain carries TRBV28 and TRBJ1-6; D might be TRBD1 (6 bases). The germline V gene encodes CDR1 MDHEN and CDR2 SYDVKM. The ends were cut back, 4 bases at V and 3 bases at J, with 13 bases in the middle. The CDR3 is 16 amino acids. The CDR3 DNA reads as TGTGCCAGCAGTTCAATCGGGACAAACTATAATTCACCCCTCCACTTT. Its translation: CASSSIGTNYNSPLHF.

Only one count was recorded for this clone. The chain couples TRBV6-6 to TRBJ2-7; TRBD1 might be the D (6 bases). The CDR3 covers 15 residues. Germline CDR1 and CDR2: MNHNY and SVGAGI (reference sequence). Trimming shortened V by 10 bases and J by 3 bases, and 22 bases separated the two germline ends. As DNA, the CDR3 is TGTGCCACCTCTTGGGTCGAGGCAGGGGACTACGAGCAGTACTTC. This encodes CATSWVEAGDYEQYF.

The V gene is TRBV7-9, the J gene TRBJ1-6, with no clear D. The CDR3 is 14 residues long. The germline V gene encodes CDR1 SEHNR and CDR2 FQNEAQ (reference sequence). V was pared by 1 base and J by 10 bases, with 11 bases between. DNA of the CDR3: TGTGCCAGCAGCTTAGAGGGAGGGCGATCACCCCTCCACTTT. Its protein product is CASSLEGGRSPLHF.

The chain employs TRBV7-9 and TRBJ2-1; 7 bases fit TRBD2. Germline lookup yields CDR1 SEHNR and CDR2 FQNEAQ (reference sequence). The V gene end was trimmed by 1 base and the J gene end by 4 bases; junction bases not matched to a gene: 4. The CDR3 runs 15 residues. The CDR3 DNA follows: TGTGCCAGCAGCTTAGACGGGACTAAATACAATGAGCAGTTCTTC. As protein: CASSLDGTKYNEQFF.

The rearrangement links TRBV24-1 to TRBJ2-7, with D possibly TRBD2 on 6 matching bases. The CDR3 has 14 amino acids. The V and J ends lost 4 bases and 3 bases respectively, with 12 bases between them. From germline, CDR1 is KGHDR and CDR2 SFDVKD. The CDR3 DNA sequence: TGTGCCACCAGTGACCCCGGGAGAGGCTACGAGCAGTACTTC. This translates into CATSDPGRGYEQYF.

The genes are TRBV29-1 and TRBJ2-1, with a weak D call TRBD1 (5 bases). The V and J ends lost 7 bases and 5 bases respectively, with 9 bases between them. Germline V gene data show CDR1 as SQVTM and CDR2 as ANQGSEA. This CDR3 is 11 amino acids long. The CDR3 nucleotides are TGCAGCGCTCAGGGAAACAATGAGCAGTTCTTC. Translating it yields CSAQGNNEQFF.

This chain uses TRBV18 with TRBJ1-3; 10 bases match TRBD1. The length of the CDR3 is 19 residues. The V gene end was trimmed by 2 bases and the J gene end by 0 bases; junction bases not matched to a gene: 10. CDR1 and CDR2 (germline): KGHSH, LQKENI. The CDR3 sequence: CASSPRWDRGVFSGNTIYF. The CDR3 coding sequence is TGTGCCAGCTCACCAAGATGGGACAGGGGAGTTTTCTCTGGAAACACCATATATTTT.

V is TRBV10-3 and J is TRBJ1-2; 9 bases are a match to TRBD1. The CDR3 runs to 15 residues. Germline values: CDR1 ENHRY, CDR2 SYGVKD. Trimming took 8 bases from V and 1 from J; bases not matched to a gene: 8. CDR3 loop: CAIPLDRGDNYGYTF. The CDR3 bases are TGTGCCATCCCGCTTGACAGGGGGGATAACTATGGCTACACCTTC.

This clone was observed a few times. V and J are TRBV7-2 and TRBJ1-2; no clear D gene. The CDR3 extends over 15 amino acids. Germline V gives CDR1 SGHTA, CDR2 FQGNSA. V lost 0 bases and J lost 8, with 16 bases in between. The CDR3 DNA reads TGTGCCAGCAGCTTAGCGAGAGCCTCCACGGGGGGCTACACCTTC. Encoded protein: CASSLARASTGGYTF.

This chain links TRBV7-9 with TRBJ2-7, with 10 bases lining up with TRBD2. Germline V gene data show CDR1 as SEHNR and CDR2 as FQNEAQ (reference sequence). The CDR3 runs to 15 residues. V shed 5 bases and J 6 bases; nucleotides not matched to a gene: 10. CDR3 DNA sequence: TGTGCCAGCAGCCATCGGACTAGCGGCACCTCCGAGCAGTACTTC. This translates into CASSHRTSGTSEQYF.

The V and J genes are TRBV5-8 and TRBJ2-2; D remains ambiguous. V was cut by 2 bases and J by 4 bases, with 6 bases left in between. The CDR3 loop spans 13 amino acids. Germline V gene lookup returns CDR1 SGHTS and CDR2 YDEGEE. The CDR3 nucleotides are TGTGCCAGCAGCTTACTATTCACCGGGGAGCTGTTTTTT. It codes for CASSLLFTGELFF.

The chain has TRBV11-3 and TRBJ2-5, with D perhaps matching TRBD2 (6 bases). The ends were cut back, 5 bases at V and 0 bases at J, with 13 bases in the middle. Germline values: CDR1 SGHNT, CDR2 YENEEA. The CDR3 is 15 amino acids. DNA for the CDR3: TGTGCCAGCAGCCCCTCGTGGGAGGACCAAGAGACCCAGTACTTC. It specifies CASSPSWEDQETQYF.

J is TRBJ2-2 and V is TRBV5-4; D gene unclear. This CDR3 contains 16 residues. The V end was cut by 0 bases, the J end by 0 bases, with 9 bases between. Germline V CDR1 and CDR2: SGHNT, YYREEE (reference sequence). The CDR3, as DNA: TGTGCCAGCAGCTTGGGTGGCACCACGAACACCGGGGAGCTGTTTTTT. Amino acid sequence: CASSLGGTTNTGELFF. The whole variable domain, filled in from reference TRBV5-4 and TRBJ2-2, reads ETGVTQSPTHLIKTRGQQVTLRCSSQSGHNTVSWYQQALGQGPQFIFQYYREEENGRGNFPPRFSGLQFPNYSSELNVNALELDDSALYLCASSLGGTTNTGELFFGEGSRLTVL.

The chain has TRBV19 and TRBJ2-7; the match to TRBD2 covers 13 bases. Germline lookup yields CDR1 LNHDA and CDR2 SQIVND (reference sequence). The CDR3 is 15 residues long. J was trimmed by 7 bases and V by 4 bases; bases with no gene match: 7. The CDR3 region is CASSTGTSGTEEQYF. The CDR3 DNA is TGTGCCAGTAGTACCGGGACTAGCGGGACGGAAGAGCAGTACTTC.

This sequence joins TRBV28 and TRBJ2-1, with 7 bases identical to TRBD2. From germline, CDR1 is MDHEN and CDR2 SYDVKM. V shed 6 bases and J 3 bases; nucleotides not matched to a gene: 2. The CDR3 loop spans 13 amino acids. The CDR3 region is CASRRGVYNEQFF. Written as DNA, the CDR3 is TGTGCCAGCAGACGGGGGGTCTACAATGAGCAGTTCTTC.

The J gene is TRBJ2-3, the V gene TRBV7-2; D might be TRBD2 (5 bases). The CDR3 sequence is 15 residues long. Per the germline V gene, CDR1 is SGHTA and CDR2 is FQGNSA. Trimming removed 1 base from V and 4 bases from J, with 12 bases in between. The CDR3 DNA sequence: TGTGCCAGCAGCTTAGGGGTAGGGAGCCCAGATACGCAGTATTTT. Protein: CASSLGVGSPDTQYF.